What follows describes a single T cell receptor (beta chain). Which antigen it targets is not known. No much larger clone exists at a distance of one base, and base qualities are not known. This record belongs to a study of T cell responses to AZD1222 COVID-19 vaccine (dated by TCRdb to about 2021). Background for the entire study: AZD1222 recipients whose second dose came at about 4 weeks and those whose second dose came at about 12 weeks were combined into one group, since spike-specific TCR depth and breadth did not differ between the two schedules. A total of over 230 trial participants underwent TCR sequencing, of whom about 210 received two doses of AZD1222 and about 25 received two doses of the MenACWY control vaccine. Trial participants were enrolled by age into subgroups of 18-55, 56-69 and 70-plus years, and about 150, 27 and 61 TCR-sequenced participants, respectively, were included in these subgroups.

General study outcomes and caveats: The whole spike protein was spanned by vaccine-associated CD4 TCRs, and dominant responses were seen in regions 160-218 and 743-854. Conclusions about previously exposed vaccinees were limited because only a handful of AZD1222 recipients were SARS-CoV-2 seropositive at baseline. After two AZD1222 doses, both the breadth and the depth of spike-specific TCRs were significantly higher than at day 0 and than in MenACWY recipients. Reportedly, almost half of the unique spike-specific TCRs recognized epitopes lying outside the regions that are mutated in the B.1.351 and B.1.1.7 variants. In the small 56-69-year group, the increase in depth fell short of significance, most likely because of low power. Because no day 14 peak-response samples were available, the repertoires could be characterized only after the peak T cell response. Participants were mostly white British, with more females than males. The authors suggested clonal diversity may have been underestimated.

The sample's time point label, decoded: baseline before first vaccination. Vaccinee samples were obtained from the UK trials COV001 and COV002, which included a single-blind randomized controlled phase 2/3 trial of AZD1222 (ChAdOx1 nCoV-19) in healthy adults. Trial participant PBMC samples were collected at day 0 and day 28 after the second dose for TCRbeta chain sequencing. The CDR3 regions of human TCRbeta chains were analyzed by immunosequencing. The authors' analysis ran thus. Repertoire TCRs were checked for matches against a reference library of SARS-CoV-2-specific TCRs that had been generated using the MIRA antigen-specificity platform. Breadth was defined as the fraction of unique TCRs that were SARS-CoV-2-associated, and depth was defined as the fraction of total T cells that were SARS-CoV-2-associated. Using the MIRA data, each spike-specific TCR was assigned both to the spike region to which the TCR was reactive and to a CD4 or CD8 class. Log10-transformed breadth and depth values were compared by one-way ANOVA with Sidak's multiple comparisons tests. Not all clones reach the TCRdb copy of this immuneACCESS table, which keeps in-frame sequences only. Checked studies attribute under half of the gap to unresolved V genes and leave the rest unexplained. The V and J calls and clone size were taken over from that table, and D and trimming were inferred from the DNA. The table for this sample lists about 76,000 clones; roughly nine tenths of them were counted only once. The ten largest clones take up 4.2% of the sample.

Per the germline V gene (reference sequence), LGHDT is the CDR1 and YNNKEL is the CDR2. V loses 5 bases of germline sequence and J loses 12 bases, and the interval between the two ends is 16 bases. CDR3 length: 12 amino acids, cysteine to phenylalanine. Only CDR3 DNA remains: 36 bases, in frame from the first base. This TCR came from an adult in good health. The starting material was peripheral blood, obtained on day 0 of AZD1222 vaccination. Recombination joined TRBV3-1 (or the pseudogene TRBV3-2) with TRBJ1-1, with no confidently assigned D gene. The DNA sequence follows: TGTGCCAGCAGCAAAGGCGCTTCGGGTACTTTCTTT. This yields the protein CASSKGASGTFF.